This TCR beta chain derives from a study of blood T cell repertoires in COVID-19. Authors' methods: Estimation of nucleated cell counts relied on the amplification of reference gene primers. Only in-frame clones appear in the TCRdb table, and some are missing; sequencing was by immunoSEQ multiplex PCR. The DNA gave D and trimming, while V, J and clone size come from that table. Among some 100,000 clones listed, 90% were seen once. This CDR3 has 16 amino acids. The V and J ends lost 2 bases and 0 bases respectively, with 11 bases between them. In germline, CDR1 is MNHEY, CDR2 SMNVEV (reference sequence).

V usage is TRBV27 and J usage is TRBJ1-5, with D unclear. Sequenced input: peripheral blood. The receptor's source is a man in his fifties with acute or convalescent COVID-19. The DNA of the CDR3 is TGTGCCAGCAGTTTACTCGCGGTGGGTAGCAATCAGCCCCAGCATTTT. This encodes CASSLLAVGSNQPQHF.